This T cell receptor (beta chain) was observed in a study of cytomegalovirus exposure and HLA in healthy donors. Study in general: Of all 400 or so donors who were genotyped, about 84% belonged to the Caucasian-associated ancestry cluster.

Details on this clone: Its cognate antigen is unknown.

General study results and limits: Equally common other TCR beta chains were less clonally expanded than HLA-associated ones, a later analysis found.

It was with 60 Vbeta and 13 Jbeta primers that the PCR ran. The table came from immunoSEQ multiplex PCR; TCRdb's copy has only in-frame clones and leaves some out. The sample has about 170,000 clones, about 79% seen once. The material sequenced was PBMCs. This TCR came from a middle-aged man in good health and CMV-seropositive.

The CDR3 loop reads CASSTPGTGIRETQYF. In DNA form, the CDR3 reads TGTGCCAGCAGCACCCCCGGGACAGGGATACGGGAGACCCAGTACTTC. The J gene is TRBJ2-5, the V gene TRBV14; 9 nucleotides line up with TRBD1. This CDR3 comprises 16 residues. CDR1 is SGHDN and CDR2 is FVKESK in the germline V gene. Losses at the gene ends were 5 bases for V and 5 bases for J; bases not matched to a gene: 12.